Described below is a single T cell receptor (beta chain) sequence and its context. The assay was immunoSEQ multiplex PCR, and TCRdb's table has in-frame clones only and misses some. This table holds tens of thousands of clones, roughly 86% found once. This sample was included in a study of T cell responses to AZD1222 COVID-19 vaccine. Across the whole study: The study pooled second doses at about 4 or about 12 weeks.

Germline values: CDR1 SGHDT, CDR2 YYEEEE. V was cut by 0 bases and J by 6 bases, with 3 bases left in between. This CDR3 has 11 residues. The chain uses TRBV5-6 and TRBJ1-1; D uncertain. The TCR originated in an adult in good health. The sample in question was peripheral blood, obtained on day 0 of AZD1222 vaccination. As DNA, the CDR3 is TGTGCCAGCAGCTTGGCATCTGAAGCTTTCTTT. Translated, it gives CASSLASEAFF.